The 27 T cell receptor beta chains below all came from one sample that was sequenced in a study of blood T cell repertoires in COVID-19. Sequencing used immunoSEQ multiplex PCR; TCRdb keeps in-frame clones, though not all of them. The profile shows roughly 220,000 clones, more than 80% of them singletons. The sample was PBMCs or T cells enriched from blood (not recorded which). The receptors derive from a woman aged 18 to 35 in a cohort exposed to, infected with or recovered from COVID-19 (not recorded which).

The V call is TRBV5-5, the J call TRBJ2-7, with 7 nucleotides matching TRBD2. V gave up 4 bases and J gave up 1 base; unmatched junction bases: 8. CDR3 length: 15 amino acids. The V gene's germline CDR1 is SGHKS and CDR2 YYEKEE (reference sequence). CDR3 DNA: TGTGCCAGCAGCCAGAGGCGGGAGTGGTCCTACGAGCAGTACTTC. Translating gives CASSQRREWSYEQYF.

The chain employs TRBV5-4 and TRBJ2-7; 8 positions agree with TRBD1. Germline V gene sequence: CDR1 SGHNT, CDR2 YYREEE (reference sequence). This CDR3 has 15 amino acids. Germline trimming cut 2 bases from V and 3 bases from J; bases unmatched to any gene: 7. For the CDR3, the DNA is TGTGCCAGCAGCTTTACCGGGACAGGAGTCTACGAGCAGTACTTC. Amino acids: CASSFTGTGVYEQYF. The full variable domain, its missing parts supplied by reference TRBV5-4 and TRBJ2-7, is ETGVTQSPTHLIKTRGQQVTLRCSSQSGHNTVSWYQQALGQGPQFIFQYYREEENGRGNFPPRFSGLQFPNYSSELNVNALELDDSALYLCASSFTGTGVYEQYFGPGTRLTVT.

J is TRBJ1-5 and V is TRBV4-1; D not resolved. Trimming pared 1 base from V and 0 bases from J, leaving 10 bases between. Germline V gene sequence: CDR1 MGHRA, CDR2 YSYEKL. This CDR3 has 16 residues. The CDR3 protein is CASSQGSSGSNQPQHF. DNA for the CDR3: TGCGCCAGCAGCCAAGGCAGTTCAGGTAGCAATCAGCCCCAGCATTTT.

The V and J genes are TRBV18 and TRBJ1-1; D ambiguous. The CDR3 has 14 residues. The V gene's germline CDR1 is KGHSH and CDR2 LQKENI. The V end lost 2 bases, the J end lost 2 bases, and 9 bases lay between the germline ends. CDR3 amino acids: CASSPFRDNTEAFF. The DNA of the CDR3 is TGTGCCAGCTCACCATTTAGAGATAACACTGAAGCTTTCTTT. Filled out from reference TRBV18 and TRBJ1-1, the complete variable domain reads NAGVMQNPRHLVRRRGQEARLRCSPMKGHSHVYWYRQLPEEGLKFMVYLQKENIIDESGMPKERFSAEFPKEGPSILRIQQVVRGDSAAYFCASSPFRDNTEAFFGQGTRLTVV.

The chain recombines TRBV6-1 with TRBJ1-6; D not certain. Trimming took 2 bases from V and 10 from J, leaving 15 bases between them. The CDR3 spans 15 residues. CDR1 and CDR2 (germline): MNHNS, SASEGT. The CDR3 bases are TGTGCCAGCAGTGAATCGGTCGGGAGGCTCTCACCCCTCCACTTT. Its translation is CASSESVGRLSPLHF.

The DNA of the CDR3 is TGCAGCGTTACCACCCCGCAGTCCTACGAGCAGTACTTC. It translates to CSVTTPQSYEQYF. The chain couples TRBV29-1 to TRBJ2-7; D gene uncertain. The germline CDR1 and CDR2 sequences are SQVTM and ANQGSEA. The ends were cut back, 5 bases at V and 1 base at J, with 12 bases in the middle. The CDR3 totals 13 residues.

This chain connects TRBV5-1 to TRBJ2-3; 10 nucleotides match TRBD1. This CDR3 region has 15 residues. The germline CDR1 and CDR2 sequences are SGHRS and YFSETQ. V dropped 2 bases and J dropped 1; count of bases not matched to a gene: 1. In DNA form, the CDR3 reads TGCGCCAGCAGCTTCGGGACAGGGGGCACAGATACGCAGTATTTT. Its translation: CASSFGTGGTDTQYF.

The V and J genes are TRBV7-9 and TRBJ1-5; D remains unclear. V was trimmed by 2 bases and J by 0 bases, leaving 8 bases between them. Per germline, CDR1 SEHNR and CDR2 FQNEAQ (reference sequence). This CDR3 has 15 residues. CDR3 DNA sequence: TGTGCCAGCAGCTTATCCACATATAGCAATCAGCCCCAGCATTTT. The encoded protein is CASSLSTYSNQPQHF.

There are a few counts of this clone. This chain links TRBV2 with TRBJ2-2; D possibly corresponds to TRBD2 (5 bases). Germline CDR1 is SNHLY and CDR2 is FYNNEI. V shed 8 bases and J shed 3 bases, with 13 bases lying between them. The CDR3 sequence is 14 residues long. CDR3 DNA sequence: TGTGCCAGCGGGAGCGTGCTTGACACCGGGGAGCTGTTTTTT. Its protein product is CASGSVLDTGELFF.

J is TRBJ1-5 and V is TRBV19, with no clear D. The CDR3 contains 16 residues. The germline V gene has CDR1 LNHDA and CDR2 SQIVND (reference sequence). V was clipped by 5 bases and J by 0 bases, with 14 bases between them. The CDR3 coding sequence is TGTGCCAGTAGTTCCGAGGCAGCCACTAGCAATCAGCCCCAGCATTTT. Its protein is CASSSEAATSNQPQHF.

J is TRBJ1-5 and V is TRBV5-1; TRBD1 is a possible D gene (6 bases). V was cut by 0 bases and J by 2 bases, with 9 bases left in between. The CDR3 is 15 residues long. In germline, CDR1 is SGHRS, CDR2 YFSETQ. CDR3 nucleotides: TGCGCCAGCAGCTTGGAGGGGGACGGCAATCAGCCCCAGCATTTT. Its translation: CASSLEGDGNQPQHF.

This rearrangement joins TRBV7-2 to TRBJ2-1, with D perhaps TRBD2 (7 bases). Deletions cut 2 bases from V and 9 bases from J, with 17 bases between. The CDR3 is 15 amino acids. In germline, CDR1 is SGHTA, CDR2 FQGNSA. The CDR3 coding sequence is TGTGCCAGCAGCTTAAGGGGGGGCCTACTCATTGAGCAGTTCTTC. Amino acid sequence: CASSLRGGLLIEQFF.

The chain carries TRBV5-6 and TRBJ2-3, with 13 nucleotides matching TRBD2. Germline V lookup: CDR1 SGHDT, CDR2 YYEEEE. CDR3 size: 16 residues. Losses at the gene ends were 0 bases for V and 3 bases for J; bases not matched to a gene: 1. CDR3 nucleotide sequence: TGTGCCAGCAGCTTGGGGACTAGCGGGAGTACAGATACGCAGTATTTT. It encodes CASSLGTSGSTDTQYF.

J is TRBJ2-7 and V is TRBV4-1, with a possible D match to TRBD1 (5 bases). Trimming took 1 base from V and 3 from J, leaving 13 bases between them. The CDR3 is made up of 15 amino acids. From germline, CDR1 is MGHRA and CDR2 YSYEKL. The CDR3 region is CASSQADVRGYEQYF. The CDR3 DNA is TGCGCCAGCAGCCAAGCCGACGTAAGGGGCTACGAGCAGTACTTC.

This sequence joins TRBV4-1 and TRBJ2-1; D is perhaps TRBD2 (5 bases). Trimming stripped 1 base from V and 6 bases from J, with 13 bases between. CDR1 and CDR2 from the germline V gene are MGHRA and YSYEKL. The CDR3 is made up of 15 amino acids. The chain's CDR3 is CASSQGSLDGNEQFF. In nucleotides, the CDR3 is TGCGCCAGCAGCCAAGGATCACTAGATGGCAATGAGCAGTTCTTC.

The chain couples TRBV5-1 to TRBJ1-6; D not resolved. The V gene lost 0 bases and the J gene lost 5 bases, with 6 bases spanning the gap. This CDR3 region has 14 residues. CDR1 is SGHRS and CDR2 is YFSETQ in the germline V gene. As DNA, the CDR3 is TGCGCCAGCAGCTTGGGTACAAATAATTCACCCCTCCACTTT. It is translated as CASSLGTNNSPLHF.

This chain links TRBV19 with TRBJ1-1, with D perhaps TRBD1 (5 bases). This CDR3 region has 12 residues. The V end was cut by 8 bases, the J end by 4 bases, with 11 bases between. Per the germline V gene, CDR1 is LNHDA and CDR2 is SQIVND (reference sequence). The CDR3, as DNA: TGTGCCAGTGAACCCGGGGGCACTGAAGCTTTCTTT. This encodes CASEPGGTEAFF.

The J gene is TRBJ1-5, the V gene TRBV7-9; D gene ambiguous. This CDR3 comprises 16 residues. The ends were cut back, 0 bases at V and 7 bases at J, with 16 bases in the middle. CDR1 is SEHNR and CDR2 is FQNEAQ in the germline V gene (reference sequence). Here the CDR3 DNA reads TGTGCCAGCAGCTTAGCGCTCGGAGGGATCAGCCAGCCCCAGCATTTT. Residues: CASSLALGGISQPQHF.

The chain links TRBV19 to TRBJ1-5; tentatively, D is TRBD1 (6 bases). V lost 2 bases, J lost 1 base, and 9 bases lay in between. Germline V gene data show CDR1 as LNHDA and CDR2 as SQIVND (reference sequence). The length of the CDR3 is 15 residues. The CDR3 loop reads CASSISDSSNQPQHF. CDR3 sequence (DNA): TGTGCCAGTAGTATATCGGACAGCAGCAATCAGCCCCAGCATTTT.

The chain combines TRBV9 with TRBJ2-5; TRBD1 matches 7 bases. The ends lost 0 bases at V and 2 bases at J; junction bases unmatched: 10. Germline loops: CDR1 SGDLS, CDR2 YYNGEE. This CDR3 has 17 residues. The CDR3 bases are TGTGCCAGCAGCGTAGCCGCTCAGGGGGTCTTTCAAGAGACCCAGTACTTC. It translates to CASSVAAQGVFQETQYF.

This clone was recorded only once. This rearrangement joins TRBV24-1 to TRBJ1-5, with a possible D match to TRBD1 (6 bases). The germline V and J ends were trimmed by 5 bases and 4 bases, with 17 bases remaining between them. Germline V gives CDR1 KGHDR, CDR2 SFDVKD. The CDR3 sequence is 16 residues long. The DNA of the CDR3 is TGTGCCACCAGTGCGGCAGGGGCTGCGTGGAATCAGCCCCAGCATTTT. Amino acid sequence: CATSAAGAAWNQPQHF.

This rearrangement joins TRBV4-2 to TRBJ1-2, with TRBD1 identical over 9 bases. Germline lookup yields CDR1 LGHNA and CDR2 YNFKEQ. Trimming took 4 bases from V and 6 from J; bases not matched to a gene: 18. The CDR3 spans 18 residues. The CDR3, as DNA: TGTGCCAGCAGCCCCTCATTCTCAAGGGACAGGGAGGGGGATGGCTACACCTTC. Protein product: CASSPSFSRDREGDGYTF.

The gene calls are TRBV19 and TRBJ1-2, with D possibly TRBD1 on 6 matching bases. V was cut by 5 bases and J by 0 bases, with 13 bases left in between. Germline V gene data show CDR1 as LNHDA and CDR2 as SQIVND (reference sequence). The CDR3 is 15 amino acids. The CDR3 DNA reads as TGTGCCAGTAGTCTCCAGGGGCCCTCTAACTATGGCTACACCTTC. Its protein is CASSLQGPSNYGYTF.

The gene calls are TRBV27 and TRBJ2-1; D is unresolved. Germline CDR1 reads MNHEY; CDR2 reads SMNVEV (reference sequence). The CDR3 totals 14 residues. With 5 bases removed from V and 5 bases from J, the gap between germline ends came to 13 bases. The CDR3 region has the DNA TGTGCCAGCAGTCCCCGAGTTGCTAACAATGAGCAGTTCTTC. Translated: CASSPRVANNEQFF.

This rearrangement joins TRBV19 to TRBJ1-2, with TRBD1 matching 7 bases. With V trimmed by 11 bases and J by 5 bases, 17 bases remained unmatched. The CDR3 spans 15 residues. CDR1 LNHDA and CDR2 SQIVND come from the germline V gene (reference sequence). The chain's CDR3 is CASTTTGTKVYGYTF. CDR3 in DNA: TGTGCCTCAACTACGACAGGGACAAAGGTGTATGGCTACACCTTC.

The CDR3 DNA sequence: TGTGCCAGCGGGGCTTTAGATGGCTACACCTTC. It encodes CASGALDGYTF. The V gene is TRBV28, the J gene TRBJ1-2, with a tentative D call TRBD1 (5 bases). V lost 8 bases to trimming and J lost 6 bases, with 10 bases between them. CDR1 is MDHEN and CDR2 is SYDVKM in the germline V gene. CDR3 length equals 11 residues.

With regard to this clone: The same CDR3 also results from other DNA sequences found in this sample. This chain uses TRBV28 with TRBJ1-4, with D perhaps matching TRBD1 (5 bases). V was clipped by 3 bases and J by 8 bases, with 10 bases between them. This CDR3 comprises 13 residues. CDR1 and CDR2 (germline): MDHEN, SYDVKM. CDR3 loop: CASSLGGREKLFF. For the CDR3, the DNA is TGTGCCAGCAGTTTGGGGGGGAGGGAAAAACTGTTTTTT. Supplemented by reference TRBV28 and TRBJ1-4, the full variable domain reads DVKVTQSSRYLVKRTGEKVFLECVQDMDHENMFWYRQDPGLGLRLIYFSYDVKMKEKGDIPEGYSVSREKKERFSLILESASTNQTSMYLCASSLGGREKLFFGSGTQLSVL.